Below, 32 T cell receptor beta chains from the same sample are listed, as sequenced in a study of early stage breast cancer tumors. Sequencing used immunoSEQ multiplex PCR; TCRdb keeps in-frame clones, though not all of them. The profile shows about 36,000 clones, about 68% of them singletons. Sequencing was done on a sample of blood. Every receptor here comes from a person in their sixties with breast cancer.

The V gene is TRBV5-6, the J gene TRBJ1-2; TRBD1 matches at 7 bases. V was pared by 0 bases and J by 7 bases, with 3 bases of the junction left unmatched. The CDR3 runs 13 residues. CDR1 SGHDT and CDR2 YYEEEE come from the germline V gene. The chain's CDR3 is CASSLENRGGYTF. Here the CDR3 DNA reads TGTGCCAGCAGCTTGGAGAACAGGGGTGGCTACACCTTC.

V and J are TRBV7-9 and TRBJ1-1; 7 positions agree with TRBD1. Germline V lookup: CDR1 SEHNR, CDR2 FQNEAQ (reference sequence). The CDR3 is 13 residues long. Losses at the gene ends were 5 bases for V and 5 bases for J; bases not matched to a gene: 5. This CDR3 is CASSTGQVTEAFF. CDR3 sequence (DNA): TGTGCCAGCAGCACCGGACAGGTGACTGAAGCTTTCTTT.

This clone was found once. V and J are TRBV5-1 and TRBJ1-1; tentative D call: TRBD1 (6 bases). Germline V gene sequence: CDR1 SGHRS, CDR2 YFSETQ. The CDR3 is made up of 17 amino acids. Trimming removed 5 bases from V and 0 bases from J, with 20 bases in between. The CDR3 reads CASSLSYGGAMNTEAFF. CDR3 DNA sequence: TGCGCCAGCAGTTTATCCTACGGGGGCGCGATGAACACTGAAGCTTTCTTT.

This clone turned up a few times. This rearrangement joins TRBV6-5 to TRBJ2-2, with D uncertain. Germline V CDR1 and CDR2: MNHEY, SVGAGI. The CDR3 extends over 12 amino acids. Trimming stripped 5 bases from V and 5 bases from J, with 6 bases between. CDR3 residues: CASSLRTGELFF. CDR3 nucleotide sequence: TGTGCCAGCAGTCTTCGAACCGGGGAGCTGTTTTTT.

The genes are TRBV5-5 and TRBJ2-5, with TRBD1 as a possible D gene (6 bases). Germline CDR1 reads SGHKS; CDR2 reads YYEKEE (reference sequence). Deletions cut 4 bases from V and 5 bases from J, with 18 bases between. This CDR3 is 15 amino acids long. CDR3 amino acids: CASSLAPTGLETQYF. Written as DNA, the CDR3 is TGTGCCAGCAGCCTGGCCCCGACAGGCTTGGAGACCCAGTACTTC. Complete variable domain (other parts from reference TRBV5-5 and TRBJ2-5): DAGVTQSPTHLIKTRGQQVTLRCSPISGHKSVSWYQQVLGQGPQFIFQYYEKEERGRGNFPDRFSARQFPNYSSELNVNALLLGDSALYLCASSLAPTGLETQYFGPGTRLLVL.

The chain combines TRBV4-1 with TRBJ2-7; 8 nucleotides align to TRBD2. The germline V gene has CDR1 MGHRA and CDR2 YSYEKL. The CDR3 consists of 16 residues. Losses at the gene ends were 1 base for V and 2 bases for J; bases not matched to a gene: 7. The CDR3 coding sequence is TGCGCCAGCAGCCAAGTAGCGGGGATTACCACCTACGAGCAGTACTTC. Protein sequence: CASSQVAGITTYEQYF.

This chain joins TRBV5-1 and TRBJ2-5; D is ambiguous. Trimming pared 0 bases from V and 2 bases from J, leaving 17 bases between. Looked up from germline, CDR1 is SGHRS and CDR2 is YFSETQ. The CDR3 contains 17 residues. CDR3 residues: CASSLAVDYSDQETQYF. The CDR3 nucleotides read TGCGCCAGCAGCTTGGCAGTGGATTATAGTGATCAAGAGACCCAGTACTTC.

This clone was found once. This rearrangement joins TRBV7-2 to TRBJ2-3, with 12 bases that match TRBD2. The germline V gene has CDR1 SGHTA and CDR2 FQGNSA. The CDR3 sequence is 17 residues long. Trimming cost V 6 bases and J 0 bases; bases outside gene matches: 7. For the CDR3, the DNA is TGTGCCAGCAGACCCGGGACTAGCGGGTTTAGCACAGATACGCAGTATTTT. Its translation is CASRPGTSGFSTDTQYF. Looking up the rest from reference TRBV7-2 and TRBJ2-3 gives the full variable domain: GAGVSQSPSNKVTEKGKDVELRCDPISGHTALYWYRQSLGQGLEFLIYFQGNSAPDKSGLPSDRFSAERTGGSVSTLTIQRTQQEDSAVYLCASRPGTSGFSTDTQYFGPGTRLTVL.

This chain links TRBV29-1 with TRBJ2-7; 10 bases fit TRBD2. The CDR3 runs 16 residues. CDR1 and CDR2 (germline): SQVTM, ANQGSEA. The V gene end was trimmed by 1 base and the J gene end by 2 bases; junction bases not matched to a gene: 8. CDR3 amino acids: CSVEVPRSGRAYEQYF. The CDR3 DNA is TGCAGCGTTGAAGTGCCCCGGAGCGGGAGGGCCTACGAGCAGTACTTC.

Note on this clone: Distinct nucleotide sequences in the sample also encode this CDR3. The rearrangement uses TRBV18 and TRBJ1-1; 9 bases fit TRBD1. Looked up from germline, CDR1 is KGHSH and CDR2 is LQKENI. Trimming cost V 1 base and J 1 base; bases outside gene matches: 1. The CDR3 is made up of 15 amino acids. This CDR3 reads CASSPRTGENTEAFF. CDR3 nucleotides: TGTGCCAGCTCACCACGGACAGGGGAGAACACTGAAGCTTTCTTT.

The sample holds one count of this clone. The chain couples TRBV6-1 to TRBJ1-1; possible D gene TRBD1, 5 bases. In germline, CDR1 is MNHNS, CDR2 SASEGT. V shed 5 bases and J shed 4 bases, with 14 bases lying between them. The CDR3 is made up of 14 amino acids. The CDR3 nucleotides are TGTGCCAGCAGTCCCTCGGGGGGGAGCACTGAAGCTTTCTTT. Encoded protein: CASSPSGGSTEAFF.

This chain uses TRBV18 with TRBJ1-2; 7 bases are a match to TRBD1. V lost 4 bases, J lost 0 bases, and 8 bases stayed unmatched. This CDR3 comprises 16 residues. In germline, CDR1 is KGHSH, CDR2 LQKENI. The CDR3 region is CASSQTGNPANYGYTF. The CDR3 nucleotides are TGTGCCAGCTCACAGACAGGGAACCCAGCTAACTATGGCTACACCTTC.

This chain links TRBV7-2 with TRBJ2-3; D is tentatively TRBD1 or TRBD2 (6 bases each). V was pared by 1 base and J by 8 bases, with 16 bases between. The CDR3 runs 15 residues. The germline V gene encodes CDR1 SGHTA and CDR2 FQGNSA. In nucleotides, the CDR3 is TGTGCCAGCAGCTTAGGTGGGGGGCTCTCCGGTACGCAGTATTTT. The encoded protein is CASSLGGGLSGTQYF.

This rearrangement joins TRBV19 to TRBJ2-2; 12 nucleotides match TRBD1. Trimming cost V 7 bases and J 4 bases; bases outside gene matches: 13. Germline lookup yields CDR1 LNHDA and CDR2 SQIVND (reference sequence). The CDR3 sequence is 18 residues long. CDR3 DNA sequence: TGTGCCAGTAACCAAGGAGGAGGGACAGGGGGCGTCACCGGGGAGCTGTTTTTT. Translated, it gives CASNQGGGTGGVTGELFF.

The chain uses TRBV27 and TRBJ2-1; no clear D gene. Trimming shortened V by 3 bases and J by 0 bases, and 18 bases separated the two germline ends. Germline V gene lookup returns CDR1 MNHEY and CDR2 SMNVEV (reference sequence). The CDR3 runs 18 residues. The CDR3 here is CASSLGPPLSSSYNEQFF. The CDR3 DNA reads TGTGCCAGCAGTTTGGGCCCTCCCCTATCAAGCTCCTACAATGAGCAGTTCTTC.

The CDR3 is CASSLGRGGPNTGELFF. The CDR3 DNA reads TGTGCCAGCAGCTTAGGAAGGGGGGGCCCGAACACCGGGGAGCTGTTTTTT. This rearrangement joins TRBV11-2 to TRBJ2-2; tentative D call: TRBD2 (7 bases). The CDR3 has 17 amino acids. Germline CDR1 reads SGHAT; CDR2 reads FQNNGV. V was clipped by 1 base and J by 0 bases, with 12 bases between them.

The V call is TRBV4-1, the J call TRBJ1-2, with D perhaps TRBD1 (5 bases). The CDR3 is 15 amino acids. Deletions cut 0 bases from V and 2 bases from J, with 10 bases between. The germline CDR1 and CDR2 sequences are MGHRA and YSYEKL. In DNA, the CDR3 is TGCGCCAGCAGCCAAGATGGGGGGGGGAACTATGGCTACACCTTC. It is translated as CASSQDGGGNYGYTF.

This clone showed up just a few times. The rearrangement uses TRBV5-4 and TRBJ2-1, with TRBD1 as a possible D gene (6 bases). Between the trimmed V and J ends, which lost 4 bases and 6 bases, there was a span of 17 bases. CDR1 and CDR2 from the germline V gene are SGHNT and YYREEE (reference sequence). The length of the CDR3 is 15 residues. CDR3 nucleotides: TGTGCCAGCAGCCTGGGGGCAGGGCCTACCAATGAGCAGTTCTTC. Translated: CASSLGAGPTNEQFF.

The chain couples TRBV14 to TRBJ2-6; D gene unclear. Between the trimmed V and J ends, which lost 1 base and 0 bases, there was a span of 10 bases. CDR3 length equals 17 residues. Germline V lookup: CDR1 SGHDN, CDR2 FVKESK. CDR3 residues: CASSQGLRFSGANVLTF. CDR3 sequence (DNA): TGTGCCAGCAGCCAAGGTTTACGGTTCTCTGGGGCCAACGTCCTGACTTTC. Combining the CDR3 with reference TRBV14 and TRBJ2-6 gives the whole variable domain EAGVTQFPSHSVIEKGQTVTLRCDPISGHDNLYWYRRVMGKEIKFLLHFVKESKQDESGMPNNRFLAERTGGTYSTLKVQPAELEDSGVYFCASSQGLRFSGANVLTFGAGSRLTVL.

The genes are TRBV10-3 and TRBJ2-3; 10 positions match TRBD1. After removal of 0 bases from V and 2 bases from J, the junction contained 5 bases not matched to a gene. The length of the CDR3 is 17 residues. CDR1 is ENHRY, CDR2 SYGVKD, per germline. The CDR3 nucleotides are TGTGCCATCAGTGAGTCCCCCGGGACAGGGGTCACAGATACGCAGTATTTT. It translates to CAISESPGTGVTDTQYF.

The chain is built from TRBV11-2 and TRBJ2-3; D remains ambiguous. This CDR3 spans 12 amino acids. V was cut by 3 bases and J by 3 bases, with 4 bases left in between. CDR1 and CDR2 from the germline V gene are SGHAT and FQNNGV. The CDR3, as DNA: TGTGCCAGCAGCTTTTGGACAGATACGCAGTATTTT. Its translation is CASSFWTDTQYF.

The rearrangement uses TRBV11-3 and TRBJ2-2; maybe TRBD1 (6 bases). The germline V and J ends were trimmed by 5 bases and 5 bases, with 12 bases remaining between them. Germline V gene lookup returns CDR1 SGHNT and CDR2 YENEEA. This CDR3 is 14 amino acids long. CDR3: CASSAQTGTGELFF. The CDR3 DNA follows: TGTGCCAGCAGCGCCCAAACAGGGACCGGGGAGCTGTTTTTT.

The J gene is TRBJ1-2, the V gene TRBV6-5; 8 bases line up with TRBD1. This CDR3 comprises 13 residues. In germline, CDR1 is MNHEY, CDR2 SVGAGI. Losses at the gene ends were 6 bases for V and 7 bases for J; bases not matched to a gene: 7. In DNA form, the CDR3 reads TGTGCCAGCAGATCCCAGGGGGCAGTTGGCTACACCTTC. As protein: CASRSQGAVGYTF.

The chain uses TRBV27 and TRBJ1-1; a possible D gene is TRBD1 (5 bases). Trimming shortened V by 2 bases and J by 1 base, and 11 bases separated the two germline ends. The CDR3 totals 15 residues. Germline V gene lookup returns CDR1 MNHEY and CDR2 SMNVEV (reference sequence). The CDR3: CASSLRRGGNTEAFF. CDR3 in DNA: TGTGCCAGCAGTTTAAGGCGGGGCGGGAACACTGAAGCTTTCTTT.

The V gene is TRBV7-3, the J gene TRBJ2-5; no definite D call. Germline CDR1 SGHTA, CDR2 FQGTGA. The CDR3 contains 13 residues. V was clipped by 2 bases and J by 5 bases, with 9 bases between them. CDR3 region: CASSLRWTETQYF. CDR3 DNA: TGTGCCAGCAGCTTACGCTGGACGGAGACCCAGTACTTC.

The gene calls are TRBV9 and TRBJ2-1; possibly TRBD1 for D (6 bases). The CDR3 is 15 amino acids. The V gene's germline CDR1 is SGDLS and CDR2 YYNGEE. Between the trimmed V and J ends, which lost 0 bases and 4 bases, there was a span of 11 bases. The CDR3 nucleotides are TGTGCCAGCAGCGTAGCCGGACAGATATACAATGAGCAGTTCTTC. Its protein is CASSVAGQIYNEQFF.

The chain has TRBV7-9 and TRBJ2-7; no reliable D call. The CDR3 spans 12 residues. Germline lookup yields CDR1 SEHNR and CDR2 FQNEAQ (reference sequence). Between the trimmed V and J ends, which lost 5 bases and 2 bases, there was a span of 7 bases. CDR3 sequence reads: CASSPDAYEQYF. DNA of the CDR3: TGTGCCAGCAGCCCGGATGCCTACGAGCAGTACTTC.

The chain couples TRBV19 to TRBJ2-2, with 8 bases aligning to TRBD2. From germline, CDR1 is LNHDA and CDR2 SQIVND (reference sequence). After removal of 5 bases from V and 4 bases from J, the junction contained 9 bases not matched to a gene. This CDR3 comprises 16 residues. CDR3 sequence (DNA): TGTGCCAGTAGTCACCGGCACCGGGAGGGCACCGGGGAGCTGTTTTTT. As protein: CASSHRHREGTGELFF.

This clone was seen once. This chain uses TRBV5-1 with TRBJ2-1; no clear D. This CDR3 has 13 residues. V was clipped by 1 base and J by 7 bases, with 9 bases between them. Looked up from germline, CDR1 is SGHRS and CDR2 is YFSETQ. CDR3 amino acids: CASSLLVANEQFF. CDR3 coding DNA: TGCGCCAGCAGCTTGTTGGTGGCAAATGAGCAGTTCTTC.

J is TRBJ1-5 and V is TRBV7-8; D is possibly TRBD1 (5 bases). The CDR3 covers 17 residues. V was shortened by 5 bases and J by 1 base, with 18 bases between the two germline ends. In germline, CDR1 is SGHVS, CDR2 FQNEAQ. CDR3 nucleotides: TGTGCCAGCAGCCGTAATCCCTCTACAGGCAGCAATCAGCCCCAGCATTTT. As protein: CASSRNPSTGSNQPQHF.

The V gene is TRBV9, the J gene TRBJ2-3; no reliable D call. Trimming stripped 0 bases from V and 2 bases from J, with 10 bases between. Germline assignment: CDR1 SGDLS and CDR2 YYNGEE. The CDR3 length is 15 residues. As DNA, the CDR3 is TGTGCCAGCAGCGTAGCAGGTCGCTCCACAGATACGCAGTATTTT. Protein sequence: CASSVAGRSTDTQYF.

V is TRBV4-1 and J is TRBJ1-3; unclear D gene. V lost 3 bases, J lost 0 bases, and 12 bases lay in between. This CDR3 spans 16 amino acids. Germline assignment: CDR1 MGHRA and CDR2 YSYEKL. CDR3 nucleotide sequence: TGCGCCAGCAGCCAGTCATTATGGGGCTCTGGAAACACCATATATTTT. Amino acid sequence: CASSQSLWGSGNTIYF.